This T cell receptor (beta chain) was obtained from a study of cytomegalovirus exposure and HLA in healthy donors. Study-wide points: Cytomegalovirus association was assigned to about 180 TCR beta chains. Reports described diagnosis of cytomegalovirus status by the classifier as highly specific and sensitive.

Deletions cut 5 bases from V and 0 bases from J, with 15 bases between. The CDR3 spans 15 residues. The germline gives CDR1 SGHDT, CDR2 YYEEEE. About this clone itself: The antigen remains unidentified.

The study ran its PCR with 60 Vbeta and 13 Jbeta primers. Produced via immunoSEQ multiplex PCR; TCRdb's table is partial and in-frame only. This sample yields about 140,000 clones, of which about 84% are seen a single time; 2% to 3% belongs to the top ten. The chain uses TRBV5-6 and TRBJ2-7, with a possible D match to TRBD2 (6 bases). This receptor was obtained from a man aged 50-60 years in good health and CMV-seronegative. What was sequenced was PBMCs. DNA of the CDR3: TGTGCCAGCAGGCGTCGGACCGGGGGCTCCTACGAGCAGTACTTC. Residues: CASRRRTGGSYEQYF.